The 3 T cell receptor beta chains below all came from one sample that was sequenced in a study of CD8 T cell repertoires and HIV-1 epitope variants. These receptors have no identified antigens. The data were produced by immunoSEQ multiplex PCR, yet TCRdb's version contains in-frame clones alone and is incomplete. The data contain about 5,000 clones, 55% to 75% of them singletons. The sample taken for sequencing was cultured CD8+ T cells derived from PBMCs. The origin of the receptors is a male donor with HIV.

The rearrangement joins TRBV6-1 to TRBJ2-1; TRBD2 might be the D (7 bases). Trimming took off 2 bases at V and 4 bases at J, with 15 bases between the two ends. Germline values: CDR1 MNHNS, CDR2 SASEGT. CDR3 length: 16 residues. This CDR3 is CASSEPTGGPYNEQFF. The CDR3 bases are TGTGCCAGCAGTGAACCCACCGGGGGGCCATACAATGAGCAGTTCTTC.

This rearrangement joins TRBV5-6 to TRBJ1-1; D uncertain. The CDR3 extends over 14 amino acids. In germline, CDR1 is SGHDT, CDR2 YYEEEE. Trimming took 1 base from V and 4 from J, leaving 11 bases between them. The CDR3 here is CASSLKARRTEAFF. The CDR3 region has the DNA TGTGCCAGCAGCTTGAAAGCCAGACGCACTGAAGCTTTCTTT.

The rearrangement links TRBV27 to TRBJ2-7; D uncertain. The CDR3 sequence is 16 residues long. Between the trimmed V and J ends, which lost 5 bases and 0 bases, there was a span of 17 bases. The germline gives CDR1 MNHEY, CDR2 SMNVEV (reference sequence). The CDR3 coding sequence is TGTGCCAGCAGTCTCAAGATTCCACCCCCCTCCTACGAGCAGTACTTC. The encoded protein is CASSLKIPPPSYEQYF.